The rows below give T cell receptor beta chains drawn from one sample of a study of Graves' ophthalmopathy and Graves' hyperthyroidism. MiXCR was run by TCRdb on the multiplex PCR reads, yielding one entry per CDR3 protein. The table has roughly 610,000 distinct CDR3 sequences, 22% seen once. The sample was peripheral blood. These receptors came from a woman aged 18-29 years with stable Graves' hyperthyroidism. Some clones in this sample may be carry-over from other donors' samples. Each CDR3 is given with its conserved first and last residue.

j_call,v_call,cdr3_aa
TRBJ2-7,TRBV20-1,CSATSTGPEHEQYF
TRBJ1-1,TRBV15,CATSRIDRGLTEAFF
TRBJ2-7,TRBV3-1,CASSRGDRTAYEQYF
TRBJ2-7,TRBV5-4,CASSNPAGSYEQYF
TRBJ2-7,TRBV11-2,CASSLGGATSGSYEQYF
TRBJ2-7,TRBV6-2/TRBV6-3,CASSLATSGTHEQYF
TRBJ1-1,TRBV6-2/TRBV6-3,CASSPYIRVGRRTEAFF
TRBJ2-5,TRBV20-1,CSASYPAMETQYF
TRBJ2-7,TRBV7-2,CASSFISGSKDEQYF
TRBJ2-5,TRBV11-2,CASSLEPGGLLGTQYF
TRBJ2-7,TRBV19,CASAEKTTYEQYF
TRBJ1-6,TRBV3-1,CASSRQAGGSNSPLHF
TRBJ1-5,TRBV30,CAWSDRGNQPQHF
TRBJ1-6,TRBV4-1,CASSQGTARGLGNSPLHF
TRBJ1-1,TRBV7-2,CASSLVRGLNTEAFF
TRBJ2-3,TRBV6-5,CASSYSGVRADTQYF
TRBJ1-2,TRBV28,CASSKGQGSGYTF
TRBJ2-7,TRBV6-1,CASSEKALRRAYEQYF
TRBJ2-2,TRBV12-5,CASAGREGGTGELFF
TRBJ1-2,TRBV20-1,CSARKGQGANYGYTF
TRBJ1-2,TRBV20-1,CSARQTTGIPDGYTF
TRBJ1-1,TRBV5-1,CASSRDRSEAFF
TRBJ2-7,TRBV20-1,CSARDPLAGLHEQDF
TRBJ1-1,TRBV6-1,CASSAPYGTGMNTEAFF
TRBJ2-7,TRBV30,CAWNVEAAGVEQYF
TRBJ1-1,TRBV6-5,CASSYSQPGTVNTEAFF
TRBJ1-5,TRBV20-1,CSARSSPGGSNQPQHF
TRBJ2-7,TRBV5-1,CASSGGTSGSYEQYF
TRBJ2-7,TRBV27,CASSLQIAGGAYEQYF
TRBJ2-5,TRBV9,CASSVAGVRPEFQETQYF
TRBJ2-5,TRBV30,CAWSVGYQETQYF
TRBJ1-2,TRBV12-3/TRBV12-4,CASSMTGDGYTF
TRBJ2-5,TRBV28,CASTLRGYQETQYF
TRBJ1-2,TRBV19,CASSISGAREGGYTF
TRBJ1-2,TRBV20-1,CSATTGEIYGYTF
TRBJ2-7,TRBV5-1,CASSTPGSGSYEQYF
TRBJ2-7,TRBV11-2,CASSLFGTRDYEQYF
TRBJ2-7,TRBV9,CASSVGQVGYEQYF